This T cell receptor beta chain was obtained from a study of response to subunit inactivated influenza vaccine. Whole-study findings and limits: Every seasonal influenza vaccination brings in few new T cells, the authors suggested.

MiXCR, applied by TCRdb to the RT-PCR reads, yields one record per CDR3 protein. The sample lists under 800,000 distinct CDR3 sequences; approximately 14% were seen once. This clonotype was found a few times. What it binds is unknown. This CDR3 contains 16 residues. CDR1 is KGHDR and CDR2 is SFDVKD in the germline V gene. Losses at the gene ends were 4 bases for V and 9 bases for J; bases not matched to a gene: 13. J is TRBJ2-1 and V is TRBV24-1; 8 positions match TRBD1. Material: PBMCs from blood, obtained 14 to 15 days before vaccination. The TCR sequence derives from a man aged 50-59 years who received an inactivated influenza vaccine. CDR3 bases: TGTGCCACCAGTGAACCTTCAGGGGGCCGGGGTCGTGAGCAGTTCTTC. It yields the protein CATSEPSGGRGREQFF.